This entry lists 30 T cell receptor beta chains sequenced from one sample in a study of technical replicates of blood from a handful of donors. Repertoires were generated with immunoSEQ multiplex PCR, while TCRdb's copy carries only in-frame clones and drops some. The sample lists nearly 70,000 clones; roughly 92% were seen once. Sequencing used PBMCs. The receptors were gathered from a human donor in good health. Some clones in this sample may be carry-over from other donors' samples.

There are many counts of this clone. The rearrangement links TRBV11-2 to TRBJ2-1, with 13 bases matching TRBD2. V lost 1 base, J lost 8 bases, and 2 bases stayed unmatched. Germline values: CDR1 SGHAT, CDR2 FQNNGV. The CDR3 sequence is 15 residues long. CDR3 residues: CASSLGTSGRDEQFF. In DNA, the CDR3 is TGTGCCAGCAGCTTAGGGACTAGCGGGAGAGATGAGCAGTTCTTC.

This clone was picked up one time. V usage is TRBV7-9 and J usage is TRBJ2-1; D is perhaps TRBD2 (6 bases). Trimming removed 1 base at V and 10 bases at J, with 20 bases between. This CDR3 is built from 16 residues. The germline CDR1 and CDR2 sequences are SEHNR and FQNEAQ (reference sequence). In DNA, the CDR3 is TGTGCCAGCAGCTTAGGTGCCGGGACTTACGCCCCGGAGCAGTTCTTC. Translating gives CASSLGAGTYAPEQFF.

V usage is TRBV6-4 and J usage is TRBJ2-7; D call uncertain. The CDR3 contains 13 residues. CDR1 is MRHNA and CDR2 is SNTAGT in the germline V gene. V lost 0 bases and J lost 7, with 10 bases in between. CDR3 region: CASSDSASSEQYF. CDR3 sequence (DNA): TGTGCCAGCAGTGACTCCGCTAGTTCTGAGCAGTACTTC.

The chain combines TRBV6-4 with TRBJ1-4, with 10 bases identical to TRBD1. The trim removed 2 bases at V and 6 bases at J, leaving 3 bases unmatched. Germline V gene sequence: CDR1 MRHNA, CDR2 SNTAGT. This CDR3 is built from 15 residues. CDR3 DNA sequence: TGTGCCAGCAGTGACGACAGGGGGCGCGATGAAAAACTGTTTTTT. Amino acid sequence: CASSDDRGRDEKLFF.

The J gene is TRBJ1-4, the V gene TRBV27, with D perhaps matching TRBD1 (6 bases). This CDR3 contains 14 residues. Germline V gene data show CDR1 as MNHEY and CDR2 as SMNVEV (reference sequence). V was shortened by 5 bases and J by 7 bases, with 14 bases between the two germline ends. This chain's CDR3 is CASSLGGWGEKLFF. The CDR3 DNA reads as TGTGCCAGCAGTCTAGGGGGTTGGGGTGAAAAACTGTTTTTT.

The sample holds a few counts of this clone. This chain links TRBV4-2 with TRBJ1-1; a possible D gene is TRBD1 (5 bases). The length of the CDR3 is 15 residues. V was shortened by 0 bases and J by 4 bases, with 12 bases between the two germline ends. The germline CDR1 and CDR2 sequences are LGHNA and YNFKEQ. The DNA for the CDR3 is TGTGCCAGCAGCCAAGATCCCGGGGGGAGCACTGAAGCTTTCTTT. This encodes CASSQDPGGSTEAFF.

V is TRBV7-9 and J is TRBJ2-7; the D is unclear. V was clipped by 3 bases and J by 3 bases, with 9 bases between them. Germline assignment: CDR1 SEHNR and CDR2 FQNEAQ (reference sequence). This CDR3 has 13 residues. CDR3 coding DNA: TGTGCCAGCAGCTTTGGGCAGAACTACGAGCAGTACTTC. Translation gives CASSFGQNYEQYF.

The chain couples TRBV6-6 to TRBJ2-2, with TRBD1 identical over 9 bases. Germline trimming cut 7 bases from V and 5 bases from J; bases unmatched to any gene: 5. This CDR3 has 14 amino acids. Germline V gene sequence: CDR1 MNHNY, CDR2 SVGAGI (reference sequence). CDR3 protein: CASNPTGGTGELFF. The CDR3 region has the DNA TGTGCCAGCAACCCGACAGGGGGGACCGGGGAGCTGTTTTTT.

The chain links TRBV5-1 to TRBJ1-1; 7 nucleotides match TRBD1. Germline V gene data show CDR1 as SGHRS and CDR2 as YFSETQ. J lost 0 bases, V lost 5 bases, and 4 bases had no gene match. The CDR3 runs to 14 residues. Here the CDR3 reads CASRTGTVNTEAFF. As DNA, the CDR3 is TGCGCCAGCAGAACCGGGACAGTGAACACTGAAGCTTTCTTT.

This clone came up a few times. The chain is built from TRBV28 and TRBJ2-7; 8 bases agree with TRBD1. With 5 bases clipped from V and 2 bases from J, the junction kept 14 bases outside the gene matches. CDR3 length: 17 residues. CDR1 and CDR2 from the germline V gene are MDHEN and SYDVKM. The CDR3 DNA reads TGTGCCAGCAGTCCAGGGACAGGCCGAGGCCTACCCTACGAGCAGTACTTC. Protein product: CASSPGTGRGLPYEQYF.

V usage is TRBV30 and J usage is TRBJ1-4, with D tentatively TRBD1 (6 bases). The germline V gene has CDR1 GTSNPN and CDR2 SVGIG (reference sequence). V was trimmed by 2 bases and J by 7 bases, leaving 14 bases between them. The CDR3 loop spans 14 amino acids. The CDR3: CAWSNRAFGEKLFF. The CDR3 DNA sequence: TGTGCCTGGAGTAACAGGGCATTCGGTGAAAAACTGTTTTTT.

The rearrangement uses TRBV4-3 and TRBJ2-5; 8 positions match TRBD2. The CDR3 has 16 amino acids. Germline CDR1 reads LGHNA; CDR2 reads YSLEER. Trimming at V came to 1 base and at J to 5 bases, leaving 9 bases not matched to a gene. The CDR3 DNA reads TGCGCCAGCAGCCAAGCCCAGACTAGCGTATGGGAGACCCAGTACTTC. Translating gives CASSQAQTSVWETQYF.

The chain couples TRBV5-1 to TRBJ2-7; TRBD2 might be the D (5 bases). Germline CDR1 is SGHRS and CDR2 is YFSETQ. V gave up 5 bases and J gave up 0 bases, with 15 bases separating them. The CDR3 runs 15 residues. CDR3 nucleotide sequence: TGCGCCAGCAGTCTGCCCTCGGGGAACTCCTACGAGCAGTACTTC. Residues: CASSLPSGNSYEQYF.

The gene calls are TRBV6-6 and TRBJ1-3; no clear D. The CDR3 extends over 12 amino acids. In germline, CDR1 is MNHNY, CDR2 SVGAGI (reference sequence). The V end lost 6 bases, the J end lost 0 bases, and 3 bases lay between the germline ends. The CDR3 is CASSISGNTIYF. The DNA of the CDR3 is TGTGCCAGCAGCATCTCTGGAAACACCATATATTTT.

The chain is built from TRBV4-3 and TRBJ1-4; 9 positions agree with TRBD1. J lost 10 bases, V lost 3 bases, and 15 bases had no gene match. Germline assignment: CDR1 LGHNA and CDR2 YSLEER. The CDR3 extends over 17 amino acids. CDR3 in DNA: TGCGCCAGCAGCCAGACCAACAGGGGGCCCAGGGTAGTAAAACTGTTTTTT. Protein product: CASSQTNRGPRVVKLFF.

The CDR3 sequence: CASSQDISGGSTDTQYF. The CDR3, as DNA: TGCGCCAGCAGCCAAGATATAAGCGGGGGGAGCACAGATACGCAGTATTTT. This sequence joins TRBV4-3 and TRBJ2-3; 9 bases match TRBD2. The germline CDR1 and CDR2 sequences are LGHNA and YSLEER. This CDR3 comprises 17 residues. V shed 0 bases and J 0 bases; nucleotides not matched to a gene: 4.

The chain couples TRBV4-3 to TRBJ2-1, with 10 bases aligning to TRBD2. The V and J ends lost 1 base and 4 bases, in that order; junction bases with no gene match: 1. CDR1 and CDR2 from the germline V gene are LGHNA and YSLEER. This CDR3 is 15 amino acids long. The CDR3 nucleotides are TGCGCCAGCAGCCAAGCGACTAGCGGGTACAATGAGCAGTTCTTC. Translating gives CASSQATSGYNEQFF.

This chain links TRBV7-9 with TRBJ2-7, with a possible D match to TRBD1 (6 bases). CDR1 SEHNR and CDR2 FQNEAQ come from the germline V gene (reference sequence). The CDR3 is 13 residues long. Trimming removed 5 bases from V and 2 bases from J, with 10 bases in between. The CDR3 here is CASSRTVPYEQYF. In nucleotides, the CDR3 is TGTGCCAGCAGCAGGACAGTCCCCTACGAGCAGTACTTC.

The chain recombines TRBV7-9 with TRBJ1-1; the D gene is possibly TRBD1 (5 bases). V lost 4 bases, J lost 8 bases, and 11 bases lay in between. CDR3 length: 12 amino acids. Germline V gives CDR1 SEHNR, CDR2 FQNEAQ (reference sequence). As DNA, the CDR3 is TGTGCCAGCAGCTCAAAAACAGGAGAAGCTTTCTTT. It is translated as CASSSKTGEAFF. Full variable domain (missing parts from reference TRBV7-9 and TRBJ1-1): DTGVSQNPRHKITKRGQNVTFRCDPISEHNRLYWYRQTLGQGPEFLTYFQNEAQLEKSRLLSDRFSAERPKGSFSTLEIQRTEQGDSAMYLCASSSKTGEAFFGQGTRLTVV.

V and J are TRBV2 and TRBJ1-1, with 7 nucleotides matching TRBD1. V shed 4 bases, J shed 4 bases, and the junction held 6 bases outside the gene matches. The CDR3 consists of 14 residues. CDR1 and CDR2 (germline): SNHLY, FYNNEI. CDR3 loop: CASSVTGVATEAFF. DNA for the CDR3: TGTGCCAGCAGTGTTACAGGGGTAGCCACTGAAGCTTTCTTT.

The chain recombines TRBV19 with TRBJ1-3; 9 nucleotides line up with TRBD1. CDR3 length equals 15 residues. With 6 bases clipped from V and 6 bases from J, the junction kept 9 bases outside the gene matches. From germline, CDR1 is LNHDA and CDR2 SQIVND (reference sequence). CDR3 DNA sequence: TGTGCCAGTAGGGACCGGGGACAGGGCCAAAACACCATATATTTT. It translates to CASRDRGQGQNTIYF.

The chain combines TRBV18 with TRBJ2-7; a weak D match, TRBD1 (6 bases). CDR1 is KGHSH and CDR2 is LQKENI in the germline V gene. The length of the CDR3 is 13 residues. Trimming pared 3 bases from V and 5 bases from J, leaving 11 bases between. CDR3 nucleotides: TGTGCCAGCTCACCCCAGGGGAACCACGAGCAGTACTTC. The encoded protein is CASSPQGNHEQYF.

This chain uses TRBV9 with TRBJ2-3, with TRBD2 matching over 10 bases. This CDR3 contains 15 residues. Germline CDR1 is SGDLS and CDR2 is YYNGEE. V lost 2 bases to trimming and J lost 6 bases; unmatched junction nucleotides: 6. In DNA, the CDR3 is TGTGCCAGCAGCGTCACCTTAGCGGGAGGTGATACGCAGTATTTT. Translated, it gives CASSVTLAGGDTQYF.

The chain has TRBV5-4 and TRBJ2-2; possible D gene TRBD2, 7 bases. V shed 5 bases and J shed 7 bases, with 15 bases lying between them. Germline lookup yields CDR1 SGHNT and CDR2 YYREEE (reference sequence). CDR3 length equals 14 residues. The CDR3: CASSVRGAGGELFF. CDR3 sequence (DNA): TGTGCCAGCAGTGTCCGGGGGGCTGGCGGGGAGCTGTTTTTT.

The V call is TRBV6-1, the J call TRBJ2-2; 10 bases are shared with TRBD1. The CDR3 covers 14 residues. Germline V lookup: CDR1 MNHNS, CDR2 SASEGT. The junction had 3 bases not matched to a gene; V was cut back by 6 bases and J by 5 bases. DNA of the CDR3: TGTGCCAGCAGGCGACAGGGGGCGACCGGGGAGCTGTTTTTT. This translates into CASRRQGATGELFF.

The chain carries TRBV21-1 and TRBJ2-1; TRBD2, the D gene given by the table, was not confirmed from the DNA. TRBV21-1 is a pseudogene. This CDR3 is built from 21 residues. CDR3 sequence: CASSKESGRMISGSPYNEQFF. CDR3 DNA: TGTGCCAGCAGCAAAGAGAGTGGGAGGATGATTAGCGGGAGTCCCTACAATGAGCAGTTCTTC.

The gene calls are TRBV6-5 and TRBJ2-7; 11 bases line up with TRBD2. CDR3 length: 16 residues. Germline CDR1 MNHEY, CDR2 SVGAGI. The V segment lost 2 bases and the J segment 1 base; nucleotides outside the gene matches: 4. This CDR3 is CASSYLGTSGSYEQYF. DNA of the CDR3: TGTGCCAGCAGTTACCTTGGGACTAGCGGTTCCTACGAGCAGTACTTC.

The chain carries TRBV4-1 and TRBJ2-3; perhaps TRBD2 as D (6 bases). Germline CDR1 reads MGHRA; CDR2 reads YSYEKL. This CDR3 is built from 14 residues. The germline V and J ends were trimmed by 4 bases and 6 bases, with 14 bases remaining between them. The CDR3 DNA reads as TGCGCCAGCAGCCCGCGGGCCCTAGCGGATACGCAGTATTTT. Protein product: CASSPRALADTQYF.

The chain combines TRBV7-2 with TRBJ2-1; 11 bases are a match to TRBD2. Germline V lookup: CDR1 SGHTA, CDR2 FQGNSA. The CDR3 extends over 16 amino acids. J was trimmed by 4 bases and V by 5 bases; bases with no gene match: 7. The CDR3 loop is CASSPSGTSGYNEQFF. CDR3 DNA sequence: TGTGCCAGCAGCCCTTCCGGGACTAGCGGATACAATGAGCAGTTCTTC.

This chain connects TRBV5-1 to TRBJ2-2; D gene uncertain. CDR3 length: 17 residues. V dropped 4 bases and J dropped 3 bases, with 19 bases sitting between them. Germline V gene sequence: CDR1 SGHRS, CDR2 YFSETQ. The CDR3 DNA sequence: TGCGCCAGCAGCCCATCCCCTAATATATTCTACACCGGGGAGCTGTTTTTT. The encoded protein is CASSPSPNIFYTGELFF.